What follows are 10 T cell receptor beta chains derived from one specimen sequenced in a study of T cells in tuberculosis. Libraries were prepared by immunoSEQ multiplex PCR; TCRdb keeps only in-frame clonotypes and omits some of them. Among about 36,000 clones, nearly 95% were seen once, and the ten largest hold roughly 6.4%. Sequencing used PBMCs. The receptors come from a donor between 10 and 35 years old with latent tuberculosis or without tuberculosis infection.

The chain is built from TRBV6-5 and TRBJ1-3, with a possible D match to TRBD1 (5 bases). The CDR3 extends over 15 amino acids. Germline lookup yields CDR1 MNHEY and CDR2 SVGAGI. V lost 0 bases and J lost 1, with 7 bases in between. CDR3 loop: CASSYSAGSGNTIYF. CDR3 in DNA: TGTGCCAGCAGTTACTCGGCAGGGTCTGGAAACACCATATATTTT.

The genes are TRBV5-1 and TRBJ1-2; tentative D call: TRBD1 (5 bases). The CDR3 runs to 15 residues. With 7 bases removed from V and 11 bases from J, the gap between germline ends came to 27 bases. Germline CDR1 SGHRS, CDR2 YFSETQ. As DNA, the CDR3 is TGCGCCAGCGGAGGCGGGGGAACTAAATTGCTTGGTTACACCTTC. Protein sequence: CASGGGGTKLLGYTF.

The rearrangement joins TRBV2 to TRBJ1-2; the match to TRBD1 covers 8 bases. The CDR3 has 12 residues. Unmatched junction bases numbered 12, after V lost 8 bases and J lost 13 bases. Germline loops: CDR1 SNHLY, CDR2 FYNNEI. The CDR3, as DNA: TGTGCCAGCCAAGTCCCGGGACAGGCTCTCACCTTC. Residues: CASQVPGQALTF.

The chain recombines TRBV12-5 with TRBJ1-2; TRBD1 might be the D (5 bases). The ends were cut back, 0 bases at V and 4 bases at J, with 18 bases in the middle. This CDR3 has 17 amino acids. Germline values: CDR1 LGHNT, CDR2 FRNRAP. CDR3 amino acids: CASGLVVSRQGGYGYTF. The CDR3 DNA reads TGTGCTAGTGGTTTGGTAGTGTCGAGGCAGGGTGGCTATGGCTACACCTTC.

This chain connects TRBV19 to TRBJ1-3; D gene uncertain. The CDR3 length is 14 residues. Per the germline V gene, CDR1 is LNHDA and CDR2 is SQIVND (reference sequence). V was trimmed by 4 bases and J by 2 bases, leaving 9 bases between them. CDR3 bases: TGTGCCAGTAGTACCTGGGGAGCTGGAAACACCATATATTTT. Residues: CASSTWGAGNTIYF.

The genes are TRBV19 and TRBJ1-1; D is ambiguous. Germline-derived CDR1 and CDR2 are LNHDA and SQIVND (reference sequence). V was shortened by 0 bases and J by 8 bases, with 10 bases between the two germline ends. CDR3 size: 13 residues. The CDR3 nucleotides read TGTGCCAGTAGTATAGATCTGAGGGCGGAAGCTTTCTTT. Translating gives CASSIDLRAEAFF. The entire variable domain, with the rest obtained from reference TRBV19 and TRBJ1-1, is as follows: DGGITQSPKYLFRKEGQNVTLSCEQNLNHDAMYWYRQDPGQGLRLIYYSQIVNDFQKGDIAEGYSVSREKKESFPLTVTSAQKNPTAFYLCASSIDLRAEAFFGQGTRLTVV.

This sequence joins TRBV5-1 and TRBJ1-2; 9 nucleotides agree with TRBD1. Germline V gene sequence: CDR1 SGHRS, CDR2 YFSETQ. The CDR3 totals 16 residues. With 2 bases clipped from V and 0 bases from J, the junction kept 5 bases outside the gene matches. CDR3 region: CASSLQGAPANYGYTF. The CDR3 DNA reads as TGCGCCAGCAGCTTACAGGGGGCCCCAGCTAACTATGGCTACACCTTC. The full variable domain, in which reference TRBV5-1 and TRBJ1-2 provide the parts outside the CDR3, is KAGVTQTPRYLIKTRGQQVTLSCSPISGHRSVSWYQQTPGQGLQFLFEYFSETQRNKGNFPGRFSGRQFSNSRSEMNVSTLELGDSALYLCASSLQGAPANYGYTFGSGTRLTVV.

The gene calls are TRBV6-1 and TRBJ1-5, with D perhaps matching TRBD1 (5 bases). This CDR3 spans 13 amino acids. V was trimmed by 5 bases and J by 1 base, leaving 6 bases between them. Germline-derived CDR1 and CDR2 are MNHNS and SASEGT. This chain's CDR3 is CASSRGSNQPQHF. In DNA, the CDR3 is TGTGCCAGCAGTCGGGGGAGCAATCAGCCCCAGCATTTT.

The chain uses TRBV5-1 and TRBJ2-7, with D possibly TRBD1 on 5 matching bases. The CDR3 has 11 residues. Germline CDR1 is SGHRS and CDR2 is YFSETQ. V was cut by 2 bases and J by 7 bases, with 7 bases left in between. The CDR3, as DNA: TGCGCCAGCAGCTTTAACAGGGAGCAGTACTTC. It is translated as CASSFNREQYF.

The chain joins TRBV19 to TRBJ2-7; 7 bases map to TRBD2. J gave up 2 bases and V 2 bases, and 6 bases lay outside the gene matches. This CDR3 is built from 15 residues. CDR1 and CDR2 from the germline V gene are LNHDA and SQIVND (reference sequence). This CDR3 is CASSIRGGSAYEQYF. The CDR3 bases are TGTGCCAGTAGTATACGCGGGGGTTCCGCCTACGAGCAGTACTTC.